The TCR beta chain described here comes from a study of T and B cells in COVID-19 patients (dated by TCRdb to about 2020). Describing the broader study: In this study, adaptive immunity was profiled in COVID-19 patients who either had active infection or had recovered, using TRB and IGH repertoire sequencing of peripheral blood. In the active-infection cohort, about 90% of the roughly 20 patients had comorbidities linked to unfavorable COVID-19 outcome. Of the 20 patients in the active-infection cohort, 12 were critically ill and needed mechanical ventilation or ECMO. Up to about 10 follow-up blood samples were collected per patient, with some samples spanning different disease stages in the same individual. Two patients were included in both the recovered and active cohorts because samples were available from active disease and after recovery. The recovered cohort had a median age of roughly 35 years, compared with around 65 years in the active-infection cohort. For the repertoire analyses, the comparison was an age-matched reference group of about 40 healthy donors who were negative for COVID-19 antibodies. The repository of TCR and BCR sequences included roughly 70 time points from more than 35 patients, and more than 7.5 million TCR sequences were analysed. A recovered cohort was made up of 15 to 19 patients contributing approximately 21 samples, mostly after mild to moderate COVID-19 managed as outpatients.

In this sample, this clonotype turned up a few times. Its antigen is unknown. Qualities for individual bases were not recorded, and no much larger clone is one base off. TCRdb shows the sequencer as Illumina MiSeq. Multiplex PCR with BIOMED2 TRB-A/B primer pools was used to amplify the TRB rearrangements. Two consecutive PCRs added Illumina-compatible adapters and 7-nucleotide sample barcodes to the amplicons. Phusion HS II polymerase was used for all library PCRs. Amplicons were purified from gel with the NucleoSpin Gel and PCR Clean-up kit, quantified on Qubit, and pooled at 4 nM. Amplicon pool quality was checked on an Agilent 2100 Bioanalyzer before Illumina next-generation sequencing. Concerning the study's data processing: TRB rearrangements were annotated with MiXCR 3.0.8 using the default MiXCR reference library. Non-productive reads and sequences with fewer than 2 reads were excluded, and each unique CDR3 nucleotide sequence counted as one clone. Clonality, diversity, richness and V-J gene usage were calculated in R 3.5.1. GLIPH2 was used to cluster TCRs by CDR3 similarity, and OLGA was used to calculate generation probabilities. GLIPH2 clusters were kept only if they contained at least four unique TCR clonotypes found in at least three individuals. The public reads were run again by TCRdb, first through fastp at Q25 and then through MiXCR, and only productive beta chains were kept. CDR3 protein duplicates are merged, each entry listing the most common genes and DNA. The V and J calls and clone size are TCRdb's, not the authors'. Across this sample there are around 21,000 distinct CDR3 sequences, with around 30% seen only once. The ten largest account for about 2.2% of the sample.

The full study reports these points: Specific T cell subsets (CD4+/Treg/CD8+) and sorted SARS-CoV-2-responsive or tetramer+ T cells had not yet been sequenced, and the corresponding sequencing experiments were ongoing. Few blood samples were available from mildly ill patients while symptoms were present, and early samples from severe cases were likewise scarce. The cohort was judged too small for assessing how HLA contributes to COVID-19 susceptibility or severity. In patients with COVID-19, the usage of TRBV/TRBJ genes was reported to be strongly skewed. TRB repertoires were highly clonal in active COVID-19, whereas diversity and richness at recovery rose above healthy donor levels. Prospective validation of the reported TCR clusters was stated to be required before clinical use. The recovered cohort had approximately 2,500 exclusive TCR clusters, including about 29 low-pGen clusters.

According to the germline V gene, CDR1 reads SGHDT and CDR2 reads YYEEEE. Measured from the cysteine to the phenylalanine, the CDR3 is 15 residues long. Just CDR3 DNA is preserved here, 45 bases in frame from base 1. V ends up 3 bases short and J 15 bases short, with an unmatched junction base count of 16. Genomic DNA extracted from blood was used in amounts of about 220-500 ng for amplification of TRB repertoires. The sequenced sample was blood. The receptor was derived from a human donor who had recovered from COVID-19. The sequence joins TRBV5-6 to TRBJ2-1, with 9 bases matching TRBD1. CDR3 reads: CASSSPGQGISGWFF. The DNA sequence follows: TGTGCCAGCAGCTCACCGGGACAGGGTATTAGTGGGTGGTTCTTC.